This paragraph reports one T cell receptor (beta chain). No antigen is known for it. The sample holds no much larger clone one base away, and base qualities are not on file. This sample is drawn from a study of blood T cell repertoires in COVID-19 (dated by TCRdb to about 2020). In the study overall: Samples from collaborators originated in the United States, Italy and Spain and spanned both the acute and convalescent phases of COVID-19. Where available, HLA class I and class II types were taken from metadata supplied by the sample provider and were not determined by assay-based typing. The dataset comprised deeply sampled blood TCRbeta repertoires from subjects exposed to, actively infected with, or recovered from COVID-19. The repertoires were released in a freely available public database meant as a resource for research on the immune response to SARS-CoV-2. A de-identified subject ID, COVID-19 status, age in years and sex were almost always included in the sample metadata. Samples were obtained from the ongoing ImmuneRACE study (first 160 participants) and from 950 to 1,500 subjects provided by 6 global collaborators. The material from the prospective study consisted of cDNA or gDNA derived from T cells, B-cell-depleted T cells, or PBMCs. What the study reported, not specific to this receptor: How much clinical and demographic metadata was included differed by source and by participant, and the metadata was provided uncurated.

Each collaborating institution followed its own protocols to collect whole blood in K2EDTA tubes. For TCRbeta analysis, collaborator samples were shipped as frozen whole blood, as isolated PBMCs, or as DNA extracted from either sample type. CDR1 and CDR2, per the germline V gene (reference sequence), are GTSNPN and SVGIG. The CDR3 spans 12 residues, from the cysteine through the phenylalanine. This entry keeps only the CDR3 DNA: 36 bases, framed from base 1. Trimming costs V 3 bases and J 1 base, and their ends lie 6 bases apart. The immunoSEQ Assay, a bias-controlled multiplex PCR, was used to amplify TCRbeta CDR3 regions from genomic DNA. From the authors' description of their analysis: Within the assay, amplification of reference gene primers was used to estimate how many nucleated cells each sample contained. Sequence reads were collapsed and filtered to measure the absolute abundance of every unique TCRbeta CDR3 rearrangement. Productive Simpson clonality was computed per sample as the square root of Simpson's diversity index over productive rearrangements. Entries here come from immuneACCESS through TCRdb and include only in-frame sequences with V and J called. Some clones fail to appear in such tables; in the studies checked, an unresolved V gene covers under half of the shortfall, and the cause of the remainder is unknown. V, J and clone size are taken as reported in that table, and D and trimming were inferred from the DNA itself. Here the sample has some 100,000 clones; more than 75% occur a single time. Roughly a sixth of the sample rests with the top ten.

The receptor's source is a human donor in a cohort sampled during active COVID-19. The rearrangement joined TRBV30 to TRBJ1-1, with the identity of the D gene unclear. The sample consisted of peripheral blood. The CDR3 region reads CAWSPSNTEAFF. At the DNA level, the sequence is TGTGCCTGGAGCCCCTCGAACACTGAAGCTTTCTTT.